What follows are 30 T cell receptor beta chains derived from one specimen sequenced in a study of T cell responses to AZD1222 COVID-19 vaccine. Assay used: immunoSEQ multiplex PCR; TCRdb lists only in-frame clones, some missing. Of 95,000 to 120,000 clones listed, about nine tenths are singletons. The sequencing here drew on peripheral blood, taken on day 0 of MenACWY control vaccination. The receptors were sampled from an adult in good health.

The J gene is TRBJ1-2, the V gene TRBV29-1, with D possibly matching TRBD1 (5 bases). CDR3 size: 11 residues. Trimming removed 7 bases from V and 4 bases from J, with 10 bases in between. CDR1 and CDR2 from the germline V gene are SQVTM and ANQGSEA. DNA of the CDR3: TGCAGCGGTGGGACGGCCTATGGCTACACCTTC. Its translation is CSGGTAYGYTF.

Only one count was recorded for this clone. The genes are TRBV25-1 and TRBJ1-2; D gene uncertain. Germline V gene sequence: CDR1 MGHDK, CDR2 SYGVNS. This CDR3 contains 11 residues. The V and J ends lost 5 bases and 5 bases respectively, with 6 bases between them. The CDR3 spells CASSFTYGYTF. The CDR3 coding sequence is TGTGCCAGCAGTTTTACTTATGGCTACACCTTC.

The V gene is TRBV19, the J gene TRBJ1-4; D is unresolved. The CDR3 runs 12 residues. Germline V gene lookup returns CDR1 LNHDA and CDR2 SQIVND (reference sequence). Trimming stripped 3 bases from V and 8 bases from J, with 7 bases between. The CDR3 DNA is TGTGCCAGTAGTATTACCGGGGAAAAACTGTTTTTT. This gives the protein CASSITGEKLFF.

The chain is built from TRBV5-1 and TRBJ2-3, with D tentatively TRBD1 or TRBD2 (5 bases each). V gave up 5 bases and J gave up 3 bases, with 22 bases separating them. The CDR3 extends over 17 amino acids. Germline-derived CDR1 and CDR2 are SGHRS and YFSETQ. CDR3 bases: TGCGCCAGCAGACAACAGTACCGGGGCTTGAGGACAGATACGCAGTATTTT. It is translated as CASRQQYRGLRTDTQYF.

The V gene is TRBV9, the J gene TRBJ2-2; tentative D call: TRBD1 (6 bases). The CDR3 is made up of 16 amino acids. Trimming removed 4 bases from V and 0 bases from J, with 13 bases in between. Looked up from germline, CDR1 is SGDLS and CDR2 is YYNGEE. This CDR3 is CASSLTGETNTGELFF. The CDR3 nucleotides are TGTGCCAGCAGCCTGACAGGAGAGACGAACACCGGGGAGCTGTTTTTT.

This sequence joins TRBV28 and TRBJ1-2, with D possibly being TRBD1 (6 bases). Germline-derived CDR1 and CDR2 are MDHEN and SYDVKM. CDR3 length equals 13 residues. V lost 6 bases and J lost 2, with 10 bases in between. CDR3 in DNA: TGTGCCAGCAGCCTACAGGGAAACTATGGCTACACCTTC. Protein sequence: CASSLQGNYGYTF.

This chain links TRBV5-1 with TRBJ1-4; D uncertain. CDR3 length equals 14 residues. V was clipped by 1 base and J by 7 bases, with 11 bases between them. Germline-derived CDR1 and CDR2 are SGHRS and YFSETQ. CDR3 nucleotide sequence: TGCGCCAGCAGCTTGTATACGGACGCTGAAAAACTGTTTTTT. As protein: CASSLYTDAEKLFF.

The chain is built from TRBV11-2 and TRBJ1-6; 7 nucleotides line up with TRBD1. V shed 5 bases, J shed 8 bases, and the junction held 6 bases outside the gene matches. The CDR3 consists of 14 residues. Germline values: CDR1 SGHAT, CDR2 FQNNGV. The CDR3 DNA reads as TGTGCCAGCAGCCCCGGGACAGCGGATTCACCCCTCCACTTT. Translated, it gives CASSPGTADSPLHF.

This chain connects TRBV30 to TRBJ1-3; the D gene is possibly TRBD1 (5 bases). Germline CDR1 is GTSNPN and CDR2 is SVGIG (reference sequence). This CDR3 comprises 14 residues. Trimming took 5 bases from V and 0 from J, leaving 11 bases between them. The CDR3 is CAWGRGISGNTIYF. In nucleotides, the CDR3 is TGTGCCTGGGGCCGGGGGATCTCTGGAAACACCATATATTTT.

The J gene is TRBJ2-7, the V gene TRBV5-5; D possibly matches TRBD1 or TRBD2 (6 bases each). The V and J ends lost 3 bases and 0 bases respectively, with 25 bases between them. Germline values: CDR1 SGHKS, CDR2 YYEKEE (reference sequence). CDR3 size: 19 residues. CDR3 amino acids: CASSYLLGGTGRGSYEQYF. The CDR3 bases are TGTGCCAGCAGCTATCTGTTGGGGGGAACAGGGCGAGGCTCCTACGAGCAGTACTTC.

The rearrangement joins TRBV6-4 to TRBJ1-2; D gene ambiguous. There are 19 residues in the CDR3. V lost 2 bases and J 1 base, leaving 23 bases between the germline ends. Germline values: CDR1 MRHNA, CDR2 SNTAGT. The CDR3 protein is CASSDHGAGGTANNYGYTF. The CDR3 nucleotides read TGTGCCAGCAGTGACCACGGTGCCGGCGGCACAGCCAATAACTATGGCTACACCTTC.

DNA for the CDR3: TGTGCCAGCAGACCAAACTGGCAGCCCCAGCATTTT. Its translation is CASRPNWQPQHF. The chain employs TRBV28 and TRBJ1-5; no definite D call. Per germline, CDR1 MDHEN and CDR2 SYDVKM. V gave up 6 bases and J gave up 7 bases, with 10 bases separating them. This CDR3 contains 12 residues.

This chain joins TRBV6-4 and TRBJ2-2, with 7 bases lining up with TRBD1. The CDR3 is made up of 13 amino acids. Unmatched junction bases numbered 4, after V lost 6 bases and J lost 6 bases. CDR1 and CDR2 from the germline V gene are MRHNA and SNTAGT. The CDR3 sequence: CASSGQDSGELFF. As DNA, the CDR3 is TGTGCCAGCAGCGGACAGGATTCCGGGGAGCTGTTTTTT.

The chain links TRBV4-1 to TRBJ1-4, with D hard to call. Germline-derived CDR1 and CDR2 are MGHRA and YSYEKL. Trimming took 5 bases from V and 2 from J, leaving 12 bases between them. CDR3 length: 15 amino acids. The CDR3 loop is CASSKPGGTNEKLFF. DNA of the CDR3: TGCGCCAGCAGCAAACCCGGAGGCACTAATGAAAAACTGTTTTTT.

The chain combines TRBV5-4 with TRBJ1-6; D not certain. Trimming took off 0 bases at V and 7 bases at J, with 5 bases between the two ends. The V gene's germline CDR1 is SGHNT and CDR2 YYREEE (reference sequence). The CDR3 spans 13 residues. DNA for the CDR3: TGTGCCAGCAGCTTGGACAAAAATTCACCCCTCCACTTT. Its translation is CASSLDKNSPLHF.

This chain connects TRBV10-2 to TRBJ2-1, with 9 bases matching TRBD2. Germline V lookup: CDR1 WSHSY, CDR2 SAAADI. This CDR3 comprises 16 residues. V lost 2 bases and J lost 0; bases outside the gene matches: 2. The CDR3 DNA sequence: TGCGCCAGCAGTGAGAGCGGGGGGAGCTCCTACAATGAGCAGTTCTTC. Protein sequence: CASSESGGSSYNEQFF.

This clone was counted between two and nine times. The J gene is TRBJ1-1, the V gene TRBV30; D perhaps matches TRBD1 (5 bases). Germline assignment: CDR1 GTSNPN and CDR2 SVGIG (reference sequence). V lost 4 bases to trimming and J lost 5 bases, with 14 bases between them. This CDR3 region has 13 residues. CDR3: CAWNGGAGTEAFF. As DNA, the CDR3 is TGTGCCTGGAATGGGGGAGCAGGAACTGAAGCTTTCTTT. The whole variable domain, remainder taken from reference TRBV30 and TRBJ1-1, is SQTIHQWPATLVQPVGSPLSLECTVEGTSNPNLYWYRQAAGRGLQLLFYSVGIGQISSEVPQNLSASRPQDRQFILSSKKLLLSDSGFYLCAWNGGAGTEAFFGQGTRLTVV.

V usage is TRBV3-1 (or the pseudogene TRBV3-2) and J usage is TRBJ1-4, with TRBD1 matching over 7 bases. With 5 bases clipped from V and 6 bases from J, the junction kept 3 bases outside the gene matches. This CDR3 is 13 amino acids long. Germline-derived CDR1 and CDR2 are LGHDT and YNNKEL (reference sequence). The CDR3 bases are TGTGCCAGCAGCGTGGGACAGTATGAAAAACTGTTTTTT. Amino acids: CASSVGQYEKLFF.

The chain uses TRBV5-1 and TRBJ2-1, with D uncertain. This CDR3 comprises 13 residues. V was clipped by 1 base and J by 3 bases, with 5 bases between them. Germline CDR1 and CDR2: SGHRS and YFSETQ. The CDR3 DNA is TGCGCCAGCAGCTTGAACGGCTACAATGAGCAGTTCTTC. The encoded protein is CASSLNGYNEQFF.

The chain combines TRBV2 with TRBJ2-3, with TRBD2 matching over 7 bases. CDR3 size: 15 residues. V was pared by 3 bases and J by 2 bases, with 5 bases of the junction left unmatched. Per germline, CDR1 SNHLY and CDR2 FYNNEI. The chain's CDR3 is CASSEGGGPTDTQYF. Here the CDR3 DNA reads TGTGCCAGCAGTGAGGGCGGGGGACCCACAGATACGCAGTATTTT. The entire variable domain, with the rest obtained from reference TRBV2 and TRBJ2-3, is as follows: EPEVTQTPSHQVTQMGQEVILRCVPISNHLYFYWYRQILGQKVEFLVSFYNNEISEKSEIFDDQFSVERPDGSNFTLKIRSTKLEDSAMYFCASSEGGGPTDTQYFGPGTRLTVL.

This clone was seen more than once but under ten times. The V gene is TRBV6-5, the J gene TRBJ1-4; D gene uncertain. The germline V gene encodes CDR1 MNHEY and CDR2 SVGAGI. V was clipped by 5 bases and J by 4 bases, with 8 bases between them. The CDR3 has 13 amino acids. The CDR3 is CASSHDFNEKLFF. The CDR3 region has the DNA TGTGCCAGCAGTCATGACTTTAATGAAAAACTGTTTTTT.

The DNA of the CDR3 is TGTGCCAGCAGTTTAGGGACAGGGGGCTACTATGGCTACACCTTC. This codes for CASSLGTGGYYGYTF. The V gene is TRBV27, the J gene TRBJ1-2; TRBD1 matches 12 bases. The V segment lost 2 bases and the J segment 3 bases; nucleotides outside the gene matches: 1. Germline loops: CDR1 MNHEY, CDR2 SMNVEV (reference sequence). The CDR3 runs to 15 residues.

The rearrangement uses TRBV12-3 or TRBV12-4 and TRBJ1-5; D is ambiguous. The CDR3 is 13 residues long. Trimming removed 3 bases from V and 0 bases from J, with 3 bases in between. The CDR3 region is CASSFISNQPQHF. CDR3 coding DNA: TGTGCCAGCAGTTTTATTAGCAATCAGCCCCAGCATTTT.

The J gene is TRBJ1-5, the V gene TRBV6-5; unclear D gene. CDR3 size: 14 residues. Germline assignment: CDR1 MNHEY and CDR2 SVGAGI. Trimming took off 4 bases at V and 1 base at J, with 8 bases between the two ends. As DNA, the CDR3 is TGTGCCAGCAGTTTCGCCGACAGCAATCAGCCCCAGCATTTT. Translated: CASSFADSNQPQHF.

This clone was observed a handful of times. CDR3: CASSFRPGKLVDTQYF. The CDR3 DNA is TGTGCCAGCAGCTTTAGACCGGGAAAGCTCGTGGATACGCAGTATTTT. V gene TRBV5-6 combines with J gene TRBJ2-3; D possibly corresponds to TRBD2 (5 bases). Germline V lookup: CDR1 SGHDT, CDR2 YYEEEE. CDR3 size: 16 residues. V lost 2 bases, J lost 6 bases, and 19 bases lay in between. The full variable domain, rest sourced from reference TRBV5-6 and TRBJ2-3, is DAGVTQSPTHLIKTRGQQVTLRCSPKSGHDTVSWYQQALGQGPQFIFQYYEEEERQRGNFPDRFSGHQFPNYSSELNVNALLLGDSALYLCASSFRPGKLVDTQYFGPGTRLTVL.

The chain employs TRBV10-3 and TRBJ1-1; D perhaps matches TRBD1 (5 bases). The CDR3 contains 11 residues. V was pared by 8 bases and J by 3 bases, with 7 bases between. Germline loops: CDR1 ENHRY, CDR2 SYGVKD. In DNA, the CDR3 is TGTGCCATCGGGACGGACACTGAAGCTTTCTTT. It encodes CAIGTDTEAFF.

The genes are TRBV12-3 or TRBV12-4 and TRBJ1-3, with no clear D. There are 13 residues in the CDR3. The V end lost 8 bases, the J end lost 4 bases, and 12 bases lay between the germline ends. The CDR3 sequence is CASRPTGGNTIYF. Here the CDR3 DNA reads TGTGCCAGCCGACCGACGGGCGGAAACACCATATATTTT.

The V call is TRBV18, the J call TRBJ2-7; D could derive from TRBD1 or TRBD2 (5 bases each). Deletions cut 4 bases from V and 2 bases from J, with 12 bases between. The CDR3 contains 14 residues. Germline V CDR1 and CDR2: KGHSH, LQKENI. CDR3: CASSLRDGTYEQYF. CDR3 DNA: TGTGCCAGCTCACTCCGGGACGGAACCTACGAGCAGTACTTC.

V is TRBV5-1 and J is TRBJ2-3; D call uncertain. CDR1 and CDR2 from the germline V gene are SGHRS and YFSETQ. Trimming removed 1 base at V and 2 bases at J, with 17 bases between. CDR3 length: 17 amino acids. DNA for the CDR3: TGCGCCAGCAGCTTGTCGCCGCCCTCCAGACTCACAGATACGCAGTATTTT. It yields the protein CASSLSPPSRLTDTQYF.

The V gene is TRBV27, the J gene TRBJ1-3, with 8 bases matching TRBD1. This CDR3 contains 15 residues. Germline V gene lookup returns CDR1 MNHEY and CDR2 SMNVEV (reference sequence). With V trimmed by 4 bases and J by 4 bases, 6 bases remained unmatched. This CDR3 reads CASSSSRGLGNTIYF. CDR3 nucleotides: TGTGCCAGCAGTTCATCCAGGGGGCTAGGAAACACCATATATTTT.